The rows below give T cell receptor beta chains drawn from one sample of a study of blood T cell repertoires in COVID-19. TCRdb's table, derived via immunoSEQ multiplex PCR, lists solely in-frame clones and lacks some. The sample lists approximately 250,000 clones, 70% to 90% seen once, with roughly 13% in the top ten. Specimen: peripheral blood. Receptor source: a woman in her 70s with COVID-19, enrolled during active disease. Each CDR3 is given with its conserved first and last residue. D genes are given only for firm matches. The size of a clone is reported for some rows only, either as once, few or many, or as a class for expanded clones.

CDR3 protein	CDR3 DNA	D gene	V gene	J gene	CDR3 length	clone size
CASSFSGSGGLAWTQYF	TGTGCCAGCAGCTTCTCGGGTAGCGGGGGGCTCGCTTGGACCCAGTACTTC	TRBD2	TRBV7-2	TRBJ2-5	17	NA
CASRGGTLSPANTGELFF	TGTGCCAGCAGGGGGGGGACACTCAGCCCCGCGAACACCGGGGAGCTGTTTTTT	NA	TRBV2	TRBJ2-2	18	NA
CATSDSRRGDHQPQHF	TGTGCCACCAGTGATTCCCGCCGCGGGGACCATCAGCCCCAGCATTTT	NA	TRBV24-1	TRBJ1-5	16	NA
CASSQTGQPQHF	TGTGCCAGCAGCCAAACAGGGCAGCCCCAGCATTTT	NA	TRBV3-1/TRBV3-2	TRBJ1-5	12	once
CASRLIGTVHTEAFF	TGTGCCAGCAGACTAATCGGGACAGTCCACACTGAAGCTTTCTTT	TRBD1	TRBV28	TRBJ1-1	15	NA
CASSSLTSLSTDTQYF	TGTGCCAGCAGTTCCCTAACTAGCCTAAGCACAGATACGCAGTATTTT	NA	TRBV27	TRBJ2-3	16	once
CASSYLRRNSPLHF	TGTGCCAGCAGTTACCTCCGGCGGAATTCACCCCTCCACTTT	NA	TRBV6-7	TRBJ1-6	14	NA
CASRSGTSTDTQYF	TGTGCCAGTCGTAGCGGTACTAGCACAGATACGCAGTATTTT	NA	TRBV19	TRBJ2-3	14	NA
CATGGLARNEQFF	TGTGCCACCGGGGGACTAGCAAGGAATGAGCAGTTCTTC	TRBD2	TRBV24-1	TRBJ2-1	13	many
CASSLDRTGGGEQFF	TGTGCCAGCAGCTTAGATAGGACAGGGGGCGGTGAGCAGTTCTTC	TRBD1	TRBV7-7	TRBJ2-1	15	NA
CAWSRGQGPEGYTF	TGTGCCTGGAGTCGAGGACAGGGCCCTGAGGGCTACACCTTC	TRBD1	TRBV30	TRBJ1-2	14	many
CASKDNQGTEAFF	TGTGCCAGCAAGGACAATCAGGGCACTGAAGCTTTCTTT	NA	TRBV2	TRBJ1-1	13	NA
CATSRVGGPTDTQYF	TGTGCCACCAGCAGAGTGGGGGGGCCTACAGATACGCAGTATTTT	NA	TRBV15	TRBJ2-3	15	once
CASSQTNTGGYEQYF	TGCGCCAGCAGCCAAACCAACACCGGCGGCTACGAGCAGTACTTC	NA	TRBV4-3	TRBJ2-7	15	NA
CASSPNFGYTEAFF	TGTGCCAGCTCACCGAACTTCGGGTACACTGAAGCTTTCTTT	NA	TRBV18	TRBJ1-1	14	NA
CASSATLYNSPLHF	TGTGCCAGCAGTGCTACTCTTTATAATTCACCCCTCCACTTT	NA	TRBV27	TRBJ1-6	14	NA
CASSDRWGDTEAFF	TGTGCCAGCAGTGACCGGTGGGGAGACACTGAAGCTTTCTTT	NA	TRBV6-4	TRBJ1-1	14	NA